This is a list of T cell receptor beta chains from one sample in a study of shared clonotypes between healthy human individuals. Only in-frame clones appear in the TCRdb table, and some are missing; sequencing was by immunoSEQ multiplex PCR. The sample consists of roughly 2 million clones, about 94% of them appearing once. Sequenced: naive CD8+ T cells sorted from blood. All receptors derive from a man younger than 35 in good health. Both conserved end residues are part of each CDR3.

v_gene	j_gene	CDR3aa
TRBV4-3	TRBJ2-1	CASSPGLAGEDEQFF
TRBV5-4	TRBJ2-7	CASSLDPSPAYEQYF
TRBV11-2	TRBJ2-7	CASSFRTGPYEQYF
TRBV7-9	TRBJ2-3	CASSSAPDTQYF
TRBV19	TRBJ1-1	CASSIGGGRTEAFF
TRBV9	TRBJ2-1	CASSADGAYNEQFF
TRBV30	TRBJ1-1	CAWSSTVKENTEAFF
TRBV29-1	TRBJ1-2	CSVGIWDIPGALYGYTF
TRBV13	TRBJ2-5	CASSPRLAGETQYF
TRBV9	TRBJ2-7	CASSVQTSYEQYF
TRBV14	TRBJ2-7	CASSQQSYEQYF
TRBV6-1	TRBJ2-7	CASSETGAGGEQYF
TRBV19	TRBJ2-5	CASSTSGQETQYF
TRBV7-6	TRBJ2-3	CASSSQRDHTDTQYF
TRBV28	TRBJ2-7	CASTKTGGGYEQYF
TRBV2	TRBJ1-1	CASIPGGLEAFF
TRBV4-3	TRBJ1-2	CASSHGPDWNYGYTF
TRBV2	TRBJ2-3	CASGRLAGGDTDTQYF
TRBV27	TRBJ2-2	CASISPWGGQGNTGELFF
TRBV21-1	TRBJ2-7	CASSLPPTLGRRFSYEQYF
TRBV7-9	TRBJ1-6	CASSLGGGNSPLHF
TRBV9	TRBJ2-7	CASSTGTGSSREQYF
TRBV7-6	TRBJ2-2	CASTSALGAGGELFF
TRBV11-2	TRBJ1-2	CASSSPLPQENYGYTF
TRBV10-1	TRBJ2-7	CASSEYPTTSSYEQYF